A single sample is the source of the 15 T cell receptor beta chains below, sequenced in a study of vaccination effects on CD4 cells after COVID-19. Their target antigens are unknown. TCRdb's copy holds only in-frame clones and misses some; the assay was immunoSEQ multiplex PCR. The repertoire has roughly 25,000 clones, around four fifths of them found once; the top ten carry 7.8%. With the ViraFEST assay, the study expanded antigen-specific CD4+ T cells using viral peptide pools, then sequenced them. Culturing for around eleven days preceded CD4+ T cell isolation. BNT162b2 vaccine or mRNA-1273 vaccine was given to participants in two doses. Sample: CD4+ T cells from PBMCs cultured with SARS-CoV-2 spike peptides, taken after COVID-19 vaccination. Receptors originate from a human donor who received a COVID-19 vaccine.

V gene TRBV19 combines with J gene TRBJ2-2; TRBD1 matches at 10 bases. This CDR3 region has 15 residues. V was pared by 5 bases and J by 4 bases, with 4 bases of the junction left unmatched. CDR1 is LNHDA and CDR2 is SQIVND in the germline V gene (reference sequence). The CDR3 bases are TGTGCCAGTAGTTCCGGGACAGGGGTCACCGGGGAGCTGTTTTTT. Translated: CASSSGTGVTGELFF.

V and J are TRBV27 and TRBJ2-7, with D perhaps given as TRBD1 or TRBD2 (5 bases each). Germline V gene sequence: CDR1 MNHEY, CDR2 SMNVEV (reference sequence). V shed 0 bases and J shed 1 base, with 19 bases lying between them. The CDR3 runs 18 residues. CDR3 nucleotide sequence: TGTGCCAGCAGTTTATCGGAGTTGGGCTGGGACGGTTCCTACGAGCAGTACTTC. It encodes CASSLSELGWDGSYEQYF.

The V call is TRBV7-9, the J call TRBJ2-1; unclear D gene. Germline V gene sequence: CDR1 SEHNR, CDR2 FQNEAQ (reference sequence). Trimming left V 4 bases short and J 8 bases short, with 12 bases between. There are 13 residues in the CDR3. CDR3 DNA: TGTGCCAGCAGCTCGACCCACTCGGATGAGCAGTTCTTC. Translation gives CASSSTHSDEQFF.

This rearrangement joins TRBV5-1 to TRBJ1-1; 9 nucleotides line up with TRBD1. The J segment lost 4 bases and the V segment lost 0 bases, leaving 10 bases of the junction unmatched. Germline-derived CDR1 and CDR2 are SGHRS and YFSETQ. This CDR3 contains 17 residues. CDR3 DNA: TGCGCCAGCAGCTTGGAGGGACAGGGAGTAGGTGGCACTGAAGCTTTCTTT. Its translation is CASSLEGQGVGGTEAFF.

The J gene is TRBJ2-6, the V gene TRBV10-3; TRBD1 matches 9 bases. The germline V gene has CDR1 ENHRY and CDR2 SYGVKD. This CDR3 spans 18 amino acids. The ends lost 7 bases at V and 4 bases at J; junction bases unmatched: 14. The CDR3 DNA reads as TGTGCCATCAACCCGGGACAGGGTTCAACTCTGGGGGCCAACGTCCTGACTTTC. Encoded protein: CAINPGQGSTLGANVLTF.

The rearrangement links TRBV30 to TRBJ1-1; possibly TRBD1 for D (6 bases). The germline V and J ends were trimmed by 0 bases and 7 bases, with 21 bases remaining between them. Germline V gives CDR1 GTSNPN, CDR2 SVGIG (reference sequence). This CDR3 region has 16 residues. The CDR3: CAWSVLRGRRANEAFF. The CDR3 nucleotides read TGTGCCTGGAGTGTACTGCGGGGGCGGAGGGCCAATGAAGCTTTCTTT.

This rearrangement joins TRBV2 to TRBJ2-7; weak D call: TRBD1 (5 bases). Germline loops: CDR1 SNHLY, CDR2 FYNNEI. V was pared by 6 bases and J by 5 bases, with 11 bases between. The CDR3 has 12 amino acids. CDR3 protein: CASSPVGDEQYF. CDR3 nucleotide sequence: TGTGCCAGCAGCCCGGTAGGGGACGAGCAGTACTTC.

The J gene is TRBJ2-7, the V gene TRBV28, with D perhaps given as TRBD1 or TRBD2 (6 bases each). Germline CDR1 reads MDHEN; CDR2 reads SYDVKM. CDR3 size: 13 residues. The V and J ends lost 8 bases and 3 bases respectively, with 14 bases between them. As DNA, the CDR3 is TGTGCCAGCGGAGGGGGGAAATTCTACGAGCAGTACTTC. It translates to CASGGGKFYEQYF.

V gene TRBV6-6 combines with J gene TRBJ1-5; D gene ambiguous. The CDR3 has 15 amino acids. In germline, CDR1 is MNHNY, CDR2 SVGAGI (reference sequence). The V and J ends lost 8 bases and 0 bases respectively, with 14 bases between them. CDR3: CASGIVRDSNQPQHF. The DNA of the CDR3 is TGTGCCAGCGGGATTGTTCGTGATAGCAATCAGCCCCAGCATTTT.

The V and J genes are TRBV4-2 and TRBJ2-7; D is perhaps TRBD2 (7 bases). The CDR3 runs to 18 residues. The V end lost 0 bases, the J end lost 0 bases, and 18 bases lay between the germline ends. Per the germline V gene, CDR1 is LGHNA and CDR2 is YNFKEQ. Here the CDR3 reads CASSQDPSGGGSSYEQYF. The CDR3 coding sequence is TGTGCCAGCAGCCAAGATCCATCGGGCGGGGGCAGCTCCTACGAGCAGTACTTC.

CDR3 coding DNA: TGCAGCGTTGGCCCGGCAGGGAATGAGCAGTTCTTC. Translation: CSVGPAGNEQFF. The gene calls are TRBV29-1 and TRBJ2-1; D possibly corresponds to TRBD1 (5 bases). Germline CDR1 is SQVTM and CDR2 is ANQGSEA. Trimming removed 4 bases from V and 7 bases from J, with 11 bases in between. The CDR3 totals 12 residues.

The V and J genes are TRBV5-1 and TRBJ2-5; D gene ambiguous. Germline V gene data show CDR1 as SGHRS and CDR2 as YFSETQ. The V gene lost 2 bases and the J gene lost 2 bases, with 13 bases spanning the gap. The CDR3 is made up of 15 amino acids. The CDR3 reads CASSFSGDRQETQYF. CDR3 sequence (DNA): TGCGCCAGCAGCTTTAGTGGGGATAGGCAAGAGACCCAGTACTTC. The entire variable domain, with the rest obtained from reference TRBV5-1 and TRBJ2-5, is as follows: KAGVTQTPRYLIKTRGQQVTLSCSPISGHRSVSWYQQTPGQGLQFLFEYFSETQRNKGNFPGRFSGRQFSNSRSEMNVSTLELGDSALYLCASSFSGDRQETQYFGPGTRLLVL.

This clone was seen a single time. The chain carries TRBV30 and TRBJ2-5; tentatively, D is TRBD1 (5 bases). Looked up from germline, CDR1 is GTSNPN and CDR2 is SVGIG (reference sequence). V lost 0 bases and J 2 bases, leaving 25 bases between the germline ends. The CDR3 sequence is 19 residues long. The CDR3 nucleotides are TGTGCCTGGAGTGTTTTTCCGCGTTCGGACACGAACCCGCAAGAGACCCAGTACTTC. Translating it yields CAWSVFPRSDTNPQETQYF. Using reference TRBV30 and TRBJ2-5 for the parts outside the CDR3, the full variable domain is SQTIHQWPATLVQPVGSPLSLECTVEGTSNPNLYWYRQAAGRGLQLLFYSVGIGQISSEVPQNLSASRPQDRQFILSSKKLLLSDSGFYLCAWSVFPRSDTNPQETQYFGPGTRLLVL.

V usage is TRBV19 and J usage is TRBJ1-2; 8 bases match TRBD1. CDR1 LNHDA and CDR2 SQIVND come from the germline V gene (reference sequence). Trimming removed 3 bases from V and 1 base from J; junction bases left unmatched: 7. The CDR3 sequence is 16 residues long. CDR3 nucleotides: TGTGCCAGTAGTATCGAAGGACAGGGCTTTAACTATGGCTACACCTTC. Amino acids: CASSIEGQGFNYGYTF.

This clone occurred a few times. The chain joins TRBV18 to TRBJ2-5; possible D gene TRBD1, 6 bases. The germline V gene has CDR1 KGHSH and CDR2 LQKENI. The V end lost 3 bases, the J end lost 5 bases, and 10 bases lay between the germline ends. This CDR3 has 13 amino acids. The CDR3 DNA follows: TGTGCCAGCTCACCGACAGGTTGGGAGACCCAGTACTTC. This encodes CASSPTGWETQYF.